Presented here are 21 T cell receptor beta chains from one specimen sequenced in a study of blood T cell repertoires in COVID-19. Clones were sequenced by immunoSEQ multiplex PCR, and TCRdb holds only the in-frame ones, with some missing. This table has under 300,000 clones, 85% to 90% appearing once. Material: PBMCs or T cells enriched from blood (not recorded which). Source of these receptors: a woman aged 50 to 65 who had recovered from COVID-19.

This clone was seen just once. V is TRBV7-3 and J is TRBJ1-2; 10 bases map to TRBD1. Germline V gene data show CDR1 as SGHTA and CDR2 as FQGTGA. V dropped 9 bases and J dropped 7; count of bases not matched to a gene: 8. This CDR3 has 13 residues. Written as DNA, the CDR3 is TGTGCCAGTGGACAGGGGGAATCGGGTGGCTACACCTTC. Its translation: CASGQGESGGYTF.

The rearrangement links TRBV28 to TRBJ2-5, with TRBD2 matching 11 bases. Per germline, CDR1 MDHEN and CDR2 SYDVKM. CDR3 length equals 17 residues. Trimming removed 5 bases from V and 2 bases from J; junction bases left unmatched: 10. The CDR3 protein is CASSHPGLADIQETQYF. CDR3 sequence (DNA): TGTGCCAGCAGTCACCCGGGACTAGCGGATATACAAGAGACCCAGTACTTC.

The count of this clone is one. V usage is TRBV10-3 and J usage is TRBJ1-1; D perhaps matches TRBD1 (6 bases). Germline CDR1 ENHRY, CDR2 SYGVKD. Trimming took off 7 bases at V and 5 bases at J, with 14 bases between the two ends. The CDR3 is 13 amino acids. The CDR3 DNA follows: TGTGCCATCAAAGGTAGGGGGAGTACTGAAGCTTTCTTT. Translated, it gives CAIKGRGSTEAFF.

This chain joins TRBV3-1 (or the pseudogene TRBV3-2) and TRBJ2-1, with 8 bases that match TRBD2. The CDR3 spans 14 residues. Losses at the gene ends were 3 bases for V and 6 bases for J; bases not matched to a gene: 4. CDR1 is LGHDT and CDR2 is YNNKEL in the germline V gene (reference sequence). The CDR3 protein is CASSQSGTSNEQFF. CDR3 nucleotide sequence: TGTGCCAGCAGCCAGTCCGGGACTAGCAATGAGCAGTTCTTC.

CDR3 amino acids: CASSQNSLVDTQYF. The CDR3 nucleotides read TGTGCCAGCAGCCAAAACTCACTAGTGGATACGCAGTATTTT. The chain has TRBV3-1 (or the pseudogene TRBV3-2) and TRBJ2-3; D perhaps matches TRBD2 (5 bases). Trimming shortened V by 2 bases and J by 6 bases, and 12 bases separated the two germline ends. The CDR3 is 14 residues long. The germline V gene encodes CDR1 LGHDT and CDR2 YNNKEL (reference sequence).

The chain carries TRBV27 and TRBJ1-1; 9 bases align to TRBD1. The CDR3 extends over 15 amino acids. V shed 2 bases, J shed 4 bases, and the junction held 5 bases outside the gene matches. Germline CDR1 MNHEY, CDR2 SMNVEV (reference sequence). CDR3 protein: CASSLGTTGGTEAFF. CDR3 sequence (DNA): TGTGCCAGCAGTTTAGGGACGACAGGGGGCACTGAAGCTTTCTTT.

The CDR3 reads CASSVYSLRQGVHQPQHF. The CDR3 coding sequence is TGTGCCAGCAGTGTATACTCCCTCCGACAGGGCGTGCATCAGCCCCAGCATTTT. J is TRBJ1-5 and V is TRBV2; 7 nucleotides match TRBD1. The CDR3 runs to 18 residues. Germline CDR1 reads SNHLY; CDR2 reads FYNNEI. The V and J ends lost 4 bases and 5 bases, in that order; junction bases with no gene match: 17.

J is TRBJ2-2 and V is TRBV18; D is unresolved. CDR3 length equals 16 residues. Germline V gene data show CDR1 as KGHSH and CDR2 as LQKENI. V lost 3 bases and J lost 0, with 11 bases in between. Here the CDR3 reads CASSPVAPTNTGELFF. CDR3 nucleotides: TGTGCCAGCTCACCGGTAGCCCCGACGAACACCGGGGAGCTGTTTTTT.

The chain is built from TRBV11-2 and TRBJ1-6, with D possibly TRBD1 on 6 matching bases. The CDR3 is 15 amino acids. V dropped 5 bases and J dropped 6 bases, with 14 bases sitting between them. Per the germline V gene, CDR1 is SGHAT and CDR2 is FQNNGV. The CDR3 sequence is CASSLGGVGNSPLHF. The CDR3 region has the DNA TGTGCCAGCAGCCTAGGGGGAGTAGGTAATTCACCCCTCCACTTT. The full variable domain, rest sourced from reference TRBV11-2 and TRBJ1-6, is EAGVAQSPRYKIIEKRQSVAFWCNPISGHATLYWYQQILGQGPKLLIQFQNNGVVDDSQLPKDRFSAERLKGVDSTLKIQPAKLEDSAVYLCASSLGGVGNSPLHFGNGTRLTVT.

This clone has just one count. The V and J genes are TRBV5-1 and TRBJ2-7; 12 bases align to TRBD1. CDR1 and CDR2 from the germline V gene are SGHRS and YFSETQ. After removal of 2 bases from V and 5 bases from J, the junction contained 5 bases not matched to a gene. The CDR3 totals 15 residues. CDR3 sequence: CASSFQGQGAHEQYF. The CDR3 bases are TGCGCCAGCAGCTTCCAGGGACAGGGGGCCCACGAGCAGTACTTC.

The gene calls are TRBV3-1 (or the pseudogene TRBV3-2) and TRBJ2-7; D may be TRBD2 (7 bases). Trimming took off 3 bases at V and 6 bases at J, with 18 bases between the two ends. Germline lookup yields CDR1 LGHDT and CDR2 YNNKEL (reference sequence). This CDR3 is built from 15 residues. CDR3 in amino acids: CASSHGGAIYSEQYF. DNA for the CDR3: TGTGCCAGCAGCCATGGGGGGGCGATCTATAGCGAGCAGTACTTC.

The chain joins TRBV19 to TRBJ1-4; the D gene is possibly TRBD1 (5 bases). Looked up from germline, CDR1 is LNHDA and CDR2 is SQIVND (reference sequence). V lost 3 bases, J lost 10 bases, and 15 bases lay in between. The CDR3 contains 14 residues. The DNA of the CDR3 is TGTGCCAGTAGTATGGGTACCGAGCAGGGAAAACTGTTTTTT. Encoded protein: CASSMGTEQGKLFF.

In DNA form, the CDR3 reads TGTGCCAGGACGGGGGGAGACACCCTCACCGGGGAGCTGTTTTTT. It translates to CARTGGDTLTGELFF. The rearrangement joins TRBV2 to TRBJ2-2; TRBD2 matches 7 bases. The germline V gene has CDR1 SNHLY and CDR2 FYNNEI. The CDR3 spans 15 residues. Unmatched junction bases numbered 11, after V lost 9 bases and J lost 4 bases.

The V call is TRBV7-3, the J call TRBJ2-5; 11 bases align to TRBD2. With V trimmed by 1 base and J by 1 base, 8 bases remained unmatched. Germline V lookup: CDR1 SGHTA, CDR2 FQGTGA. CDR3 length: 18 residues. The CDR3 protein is CASSLIAGGPGFQETQYF. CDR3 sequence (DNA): TGTGCCAGCAGCTTAATAGCGGGAGGGCCGGGTTTCCAAGAGACCCAGTACTTC. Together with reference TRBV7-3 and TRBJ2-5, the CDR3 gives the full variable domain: GAGVSQTPSNKVTEKGKYVELRCDPISGHTALYWYRQSLGQGPEFLIYFQGTGAADDSGLPNDRFFAVRPEGSVSTLKIQRTERGDSAVYLCASSLIAGGPGFQETQYFGPGTRLLVL.

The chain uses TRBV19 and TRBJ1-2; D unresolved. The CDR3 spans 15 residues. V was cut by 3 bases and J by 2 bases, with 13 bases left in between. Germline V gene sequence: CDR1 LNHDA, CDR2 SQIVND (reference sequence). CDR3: CASSIRRSFNYGYTF. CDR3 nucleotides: TGTGCCAGTAGTATTAGGCGGTCGTTCAACTATGGCTACACCTTC.

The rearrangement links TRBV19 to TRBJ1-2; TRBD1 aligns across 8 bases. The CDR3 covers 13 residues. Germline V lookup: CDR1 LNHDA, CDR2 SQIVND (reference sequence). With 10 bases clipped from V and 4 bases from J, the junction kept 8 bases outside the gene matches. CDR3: CATRTGRGYGYTF. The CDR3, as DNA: TGTGCCACCAGGACAGGGCGCGGCTATGGCTACACCTTC.

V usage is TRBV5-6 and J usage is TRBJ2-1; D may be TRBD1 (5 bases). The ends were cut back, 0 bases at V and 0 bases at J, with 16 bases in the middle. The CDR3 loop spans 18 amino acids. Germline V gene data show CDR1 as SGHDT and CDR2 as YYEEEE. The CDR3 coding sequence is TGTGCCAGCAGCTTGGCCTTGACAGCCTCGAGCTCCTACAATGAGCAGTTCTTC. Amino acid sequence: CASSLALTASSSYNEQFF.

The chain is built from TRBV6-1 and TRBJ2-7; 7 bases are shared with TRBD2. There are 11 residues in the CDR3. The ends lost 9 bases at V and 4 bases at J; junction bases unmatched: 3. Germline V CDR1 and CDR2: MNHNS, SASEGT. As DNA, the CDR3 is TGTGCCAGTTGGCGGGGGTACGAGCAGTACTTC. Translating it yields CASWRGYEQYF.

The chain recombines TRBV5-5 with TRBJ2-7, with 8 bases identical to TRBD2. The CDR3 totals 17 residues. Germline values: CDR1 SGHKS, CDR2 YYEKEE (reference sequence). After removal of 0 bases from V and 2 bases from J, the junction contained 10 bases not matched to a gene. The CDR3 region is CASSLGRIAGPTYEQYF. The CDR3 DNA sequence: TGTGCCAGCAGCTTGGGACGGATAGCGGGACCCACCTACGAGCAGTACTTC. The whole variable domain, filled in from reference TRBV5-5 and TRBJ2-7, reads DAGVTQSPTHLIKTRGQQVTLRCSPISGHKSVSWYQQVLGQGPQFIFQYYEKEERGRGNFPDRFSARQFPNYSSELNVNALLLGDSALYLCASSLGRIAGPTYEQYFGPGTRLTVT.

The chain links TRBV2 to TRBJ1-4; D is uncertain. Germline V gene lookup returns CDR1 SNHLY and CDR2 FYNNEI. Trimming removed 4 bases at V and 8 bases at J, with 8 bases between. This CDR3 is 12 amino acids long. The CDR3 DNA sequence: TGTGCCAGCAGTGTCGTGTTCGAAAAACTGTTTTTT. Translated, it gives CASSVVFEKLFF.

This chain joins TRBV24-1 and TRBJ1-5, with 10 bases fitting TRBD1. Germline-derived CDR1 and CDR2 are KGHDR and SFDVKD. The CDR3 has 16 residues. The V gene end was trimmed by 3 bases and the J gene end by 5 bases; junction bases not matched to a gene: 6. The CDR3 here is CATSDAGTGDHQPQHF. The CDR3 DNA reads TGTGCCACCAGTGATGCCGGGACAGGGGACCATCAGCCCCAGCATTTT.